Below, one T cell receptor (beta chain) is given with its context. No antigen is known for it. The data are from a study of CD8 T cells in ankylosing spondylitis. Findings of the study overall: Disease-linked clones reportedly showed significant enrichment in matched ankylosing spondylitis synovial fluid. One TCR beta motif, made up of roughly eight highly homologous variants, appeared characteristic of ankylosing spondylitis blood. Those disease-linked clones were CD8+; they were also relatively rare in peripheral blood. A subset of motif variants has previously been described in the synovial fluid and blood of reactive arthritis.

The germline CDR1 and CDR2 sequences are SGHRS and YFSETQ. This CDR3 is 16 amino acids long. V trimming: 2 bases; J trimming: 2 bases; junction bases outside the gene matches: 8. 5'-RACE, quantitative and with molecular barcodes, yielded the TCR beta libraries. From the 5' RACE reads, TCRdb called clonotypes with MiXCR, one entry per CDR3 protein. The sample consists of fewer than 650,000 distinct CDR3 sequences, more than 9.5% of them appearing once. The TCR comes from a male donor with ankylosing spondylitis. Sequenced sample: blood, either unsorted or a sorted T cell fraction (not recorded which). This chain joins TRBV5-1 and TRBJ2-7; the match to TRBD2 covers 9 bases. The DNA of the CDR3 is TGCGCCAGCAGCTTAAGTTCTAGCGGGATTACCTACGAGCAGTACTTC. Translated, it gives CASSLSSSGITYEQYF.